A selection of T cell receptor beta chains follows, all from one sample in a study of blood T cell repertoires in COVID-19. Assay used: immunoSEQ multiplex PCR; TCRdb lists only in-frame clones, some missing. The data hold about 440,000 clones, with 90% observed a single time. The source material was PBMCs or T cells enriched from blood (not recorded which). The receptors here all came from a young man who had recovered from COVID-19. The CDR3 runs from the conserved cysteine through the conserved F or W. D genes are given only for firm matches. A row's size may be missing; if present it is once, few, many or a size class.

>-|TRBV9|TRBJ1-1|-
CASSRGTHNTEAFF
TGTGCCAGCAGTCGGGGGACTCATAACACTGAAGCTTTCTTT
>-|TRBV28|TRBJ1-5|TRBD1
CASSHGTGRRSNQPQHF
TGTGCCAGCAGTCACGGGACAGGGAGAAGGAGCAATCAGCCCCAGCATTTT
>once|TRBV5-1|TRBJ1-4|TRBD1
CASSEDRELFF
TGCGCCAGCAGCGAGGACAGGGAATTGTTTTTT
>-|TRBV20-1|TRBJ1-5|-
CSARRSSPQHF
TGCAGTGCTAGACGGTCCTCGCCCCAGCATTTT
>-|TRBV2|TRBJ2-2|-
CASSTRGTWNTGELFF
TGTGCCAGCAGTACACGGGGTACTTGGAACACCGGGGAGCTGTTTTTT
>-|TRBV5-1|TRBJ2-7|-
CASSFDGGAGTYEQYF
TGCGCCAGCAGCTTCGATGGCGGGGCAGGGACCTACGAGCAGTACTTC
>-|TRBV14|TRBJ1-1|-
CASSQNAGAFTEAFF
TGTGCCAGCAGCCAGAATGCGGGGGCATTCACTGAAGCTTTCTTT
>-|TRBV5-1|TRBJ2-3|-
CASSFYEVRGSGSTDTQYF
TGCGCCAGCAGCTTCTACGAAGTTCGGGGTAGCGGCTCCACAGATACGCAGTATTTT
>-|TRBV28|TRBJ1-2|-
CASSSGYGYTF
TGTGCCAGCAGTTCAGGGTACGGCTACACCTTC
>-|TRBV18|TRBJ1-2|-
CASSPAEAALYGYTF
TGTGCCAGCTCACCAGCGGAGGCAGCTTTATATGGCTACACCTTC
>-|TRBV7-8|TRBJ2-3|-
CASSSRRQADTQYF
TGTGCCAGCAGCTCACGGCGACAGGCAGATACGCAGTATTTT
>-|TRBV5-1|TRBJ2-7|-
CASSFSDAASYEQYF
TGCGCCAGCAGCTTTAGCGACGCCGCTTCATACGAGCAGTACTTC
>-|TRBV5-1|TRBJ1-5|-
CASSYIQRRRYQPQHF
TGCGCCAGCAGCTACATACAGAGACGGAGGTATCAGCCCCAGCATTTT
>few|TRBV5-1|TRBJ2-1|TRBD2
CASSRSGNSYNEQFF
TGCGCCAGCAGCAGGAGCGGGAACTCCTACAATGAGCAGTTCTTC
>-|TRBV12-5|TRBJ2-1|-
CASGPRQRYYNEQFF
TGTGCTAGTGGTCCCCGACAGAGATATTACAATGAGCAGTTCTTC
>-|TRBV3-1/TRBV3-2|TRBJ1-3|-
CASTQGAGNTIYF
TGTGCCAGCACACAGGGAGCTGGAAACACCATATATTTT
>-|TRBV7-8|TRBJ1-5|TRBD1
CASSLEGKTGGYQPQHF
TGTGCCAGCAGCTTAGAAGGGAAAACAGGGGGCTATCAGCCCCAGCATTTT
>once|TRBV19|TRBJ1-6|-
CASSTTTGNNSPLHF
TGTGCCAGTAGTACTACTACAGGGAATAATTCACCCCTCCACTTT
>-|TRBV15|TRBJ1-1|-
CATSREGRPPMNTEAFF
TGTGCCACCAGCAGAGAGGGCAGGCCCCCGATGAACACTGAAGCTTTCTTT
>-|TRBV10-3|TRBJ1-4|TRBD1
CAIGTGGDNEKLFF
TGTGCCATCGGAACAGGGGGGGATAATGAAAAACTGTTTTTT
>-|TRBV7-9|TRBJ1-6|-
CASTPGGVSSPLHF
TGTGCCAGCACACCTGGAGGGGTGAGTTCACCCCTCCACTTT
>-|TRBV5-5|TRBJ1-1|-
CASGPRAETEAFF
TGTGCCAGCGGTCCTAGAGCGGAAACTGAAGCTTTCTTT
>-|TRBV6-1|TRBJ1-2|-
CASSDPRGGLNGYTF
TGTGCCAGCAGTGACCCGAGGGGAGGGTTGAATGGCTACACCTTC
>-|TRBV28|TRBJ1-6|TRBD1
CASSPDRSSYNSPLHF
TGTGCCAGCAGCCCGGACAGGAGCTCCTATAATTCACCCCTCCACTTT
>-|TRBV28|TRBJ1-2|-
CASTLENGSYGYTF
TGTGCCAGCACCCTAGAGAACGGGAGCTATGGCTACACCTTC
>-|TRBV24-1|TRBJ2-5|-
CATSNRVGETQYF
TGTGCCACCAGCAACAGGGTCGGAGAGACCCAGTACTTC
>-|TRBV21-1|TRBJ2-7|-
CATEPRQGWSYEQYF
TGTGCCACCGAACCCAGACAGGGTTGGTCCTACGAGCAGTACTTC
>many|TRBV28|TRBJ1-2|TRBD1
CASRLGTVNYGYTF
TGTGCCAGCAGGCTGGGGACAGTCAACTATGGCTACACCTTC
>-|TRBV6-1|TRBJ1-6|TRBD1
CASSVLPGQERDSPLHF
TGTGCCAGCAGTGTTTTACCGGGACAGGAGAGGGATTCACCCCTCCACTTT
>-|TRBV5-6|TRBJ2-5|-
CASSLGRRNQETQYF
TGTGCCAGCAGCTTGGGTCGGAGGAACCAAGAGACCCAGTACTTC
>-|TRBV10-2|TRBJ2-2|-
CASSETGQGEKFF
TGCGCCAGCAGTGAGACAGGGCAGGGAGAAAAGTTTTTT
>-|TRBV2|TRBJ1-1|TRBD1
CASTWDVGTGVPEAFF
TGTGCCAGCACCTGGGATGTCGGGACAGGGGTCCCTGAAGCTTTCTTT
>-|TRBV6-5|TRBJ2-7|TRBD2
CASRGVAGVGEQYF
TGTGCCAGCCGCGGAGTAGCGGGAGTGGGGGAGCAGTACTTC
>-|TRBV4-1|TRBJ1-5|TRBD1
CASSQDPDRGRLRNQPQHF
TGCGCCAGCAGCCAAGATCCGGACAGGGGCCGCCTTCGCAATCAGCCCCAGCATTTT
>once|TRBV19|TRBJ1-3|-
CASKTGTTTRGNTIYF
TGTGCCAGTAAGACCGGGACAACCACCAGGGGAAACACCATATATTTT
>few|TRBV5-8|TRBJ1-2|-
CASSIRTAVYGYTF
TGTGCCAGCAGCATACGGACAGCAGTCTATGGCTACACCTTC
>-|TRBV7-9|TRBJ2-1|TRBD2
CASSLSSGRSQFF
TGTGCCAGCAGCCTCTCTAGCGGGAGAAGTCAGTTCTTC
>-|TRBV10-3|TRBJ2-2|TRBD1
CAISGGQLNTGELFF
TGTGCCATCAGTGGGGGACAGCTGAACACCGGGGAGCTGTTTTTT
>-|TRBV15|TRBJ1-1|-
CATSRDGQEAFF
TGTGCCACCAGCAGGGACGGACAGGAAGCTTTCTTT
>-|TRBV27|TRBJ2-1|-
CASSTWRNNEQFF
TGTGCCAGCAGTACTTGGCGGAACAATGAGCAGTTCTTC
>-|TRBV7-2|TRBJ1-3|-
CASSLSAAAGNTIYF
TGTGCCAGCAGCTTATCGGCGGCGGCTGGAAACACCATATATTTT
>-|TRBV6-5|TRBJ1-2|-
CASSSRVGYGYTF
TGTGCCAGCAGCTCGAGGGTGGGCTATGGCTACACCTTC
>-|TRBV28|TRBJ1-2|-
CASTSGDYGYTF
TGTGCCAGCACGTCCGGGGACTATGGCTACACCTTC
>-|TRBV6-5|TRBJ1-1|TRBD1
CASSPLGTENTEAFF
TGTGCCAGCAGTCCGCTAGGGACAGAGAACACTGAAGCTTTCTTT
>-|TRBV28|TRBJ2-1|-
CASSSQSKSYNEQFF
TGTGCCAGCAGCTCACAGAGTAAATCCTACAATGAGCAGTTCTTC
>-|TRBV28|TRBJ2-5|TRBD2
CASRPRLAVGETQYF
TGTGCCAGCAGACCCCGACTAGCGGTAGGGGAGACCCAGTACTTC
>-|TRBV18|TRBJ1-3|-
CASSPASGGNTIYF
TGTGCCAGCTCACCAGCCTCGGGGGGAAACACCATATATTTT
>few|TRBV27|TRBJ2-2|TRBD2
CASIGGGTGELFF
TGTGCCAGCATCGGGGGGGGCACCGGGGAGCTGTTTTTT
>once|TRBV6-5|TRBJ1-2|TRBD1
CASSRGQGSYGYTF
TGTGCCAGCAGCCGGGGACAGGGAAGCTATGGCTACACCTTC
>-|TRBV6-5|TRBJ1-2|-
CASKTGGDYGYTF
TGTGCCAGCAAAACGGGGGGGGACTATGGCTACACCTTC
>-|TRBV7-3|TRBJ2-1|TRBD2
CASSLLAGPYNEQFF
TGTGCCAGCAGCTTACTAGCGGGGCCCTACAATGAGCAGTTCTTC
>once|TRBV27|TRBJ2-7|-
CASSLQAAPSYEQYF
TGTGCCAGCAGTTTACAAGCGGCCCCATCCTACGAGCAGTACTTC